This TCR beta chain was found in a study of radiation and T cells in renal cell carcinoma. Documented treatment: 15 Gy SBRT to primary tumor, nephrectomy 4 weeks later. Sequencing used immunoSEQ multiplex PCR; TCRdb keeps in-frame clones, though not all of them. The table lists under 20,000 clones, around 63% of them singletons. This specimen was tumor tissue, taken from a patient whose treatment included radiotherapy and nephrectomy. The source of this sequence is a woman aged 70 to 79 with renal cell carcinoma.

The CDR3 region has the DNA TGTGCCTGGAGTGCTCACTCGTCTGGAAACACCATATATTTT. Protein sequence: CAWSAHSSGNTIYF. The chain recombines TRBV30 with TRBJ1-3; D not certain. Germline loops: CDR1 GTSNPN, CDR2 SVGIG (reference sequence). The CDR3 totals 14 residues. V was pared by 1 base and J by 1 base, with 8 bases between.